The 9 T cell receptor beta chains below come from one sample, sequenced in a study of T cells in Graves' hyperthyroidism and ophthalmopathy. Amplification yielded TCR beta CDR3 regions, with RNA transcripts as the source. The TCR CDR3 first-round RT-PCR relied on the HTBI primer set. In TCRdb, the multiplex PCR reads were re-called with MiXCR into one record per CDR3 protein. The sample has hundreds of thousands of distinct CDR3 sequences, roughly 20% seen once; the top ten hold 34%. Sequencing was carried out using blood. All receptors come from a man under 40 with Graves' ophthalmopathy.

At least ten counts were recorded for this clonotype. This chain links TRBV14 with TRBJ2-3; the D gene is possibly TRBD1 (6 bases). CDR1 SGHDN and CDR2 FVKESK come from the germline V gene. This CDR3 spans 18 amino acids. Trimming removed 5 bases from V and 2 bases from J, with 23 bases in between. As DNA, the CDR3 is TGTGCCAGCAGCAAACGCCTGACAGGTCCCTATTTCACAGATACGCAGTATTTT. This translates into CASSKRLTGPYFTDTQYF.

This clonotype has just a few counts. V usage is TRBV28 and J usage is TRBJ1-5; TRBD1 aligns across 8 bases. Germline V gene lookup returns CDR1 MDHEN and CDR2 SYDVKM. This CDR3 comprises 16 residues. V lost 6 bases and J lost 3; bases outside the gene matches: 10. DNA of the CDR3: TGTGCCAGCAGCACCACCGGACAGGGCAACAATCAGCCCCAGCATTTT. It encodes CASSTTGQGNNQPQHF.

This clonotype has only a few counts. The chain couples TRBV24-1 to TRBJ2-1; D uncertain. The germline V gene encodes CDR1 KGHDR and CDR2 SFDVKD. V was cut by 3 bases and J by 12 bases, with 11 bases left in between. The CDR3 spans 12 residues. The CDR3 here is CATSDEFSGQFF. In DNA form, the CDR3 reads TGTGCCACCAGTGATGAGTTCTCCGGGCAGTTCTTC.

Remarks on this clonotype: It may be a read error: a sequence one base away is much more abundant. This rearrangement joins TRBV12-3 or TRBV12-4 to TRBJ2-1; D remains ambiguous. The CDR3 has 13 amino acids. The chain's CDR3 is CASGLRSRYEQFF. In DNA, the CDR3 is TGTGCCAGCGGTTTAAGGTCACGTTATGAGCAGTTCTTC.

This clonotype has a count of ten or more. This rearrangement joins TRBV7-9 to TRBJ2-2; TRBD2 agrees at 10 bases. Germline CDR1 is SEHNR and CDR2 is FQNEAQ (reference sequence). The CDR3 spans 16 residues. V lost 5 bases to trimming and J lost 1 base; unmatched junction nucleotides: 4. The CDR3 loop is CASSDASGRNTGELFF. Here the CDR3 DNA reads TGTGCCAGCAGCGACGCTAGCGGGAGGAACACCGGGGAGCTGTTTTTT.

V gene TRBV5-4 combines with J gene TRBJ2-3; 7 nucleotides align to TRBD1. This CDR3 comprises 15 residues. CDR1 is SGHNT and CDR2 is YYREEE in the germline V gene (reference sequence). The V segment lost 5 bases and the J segment 0 bases; nucleotides outside the gene matches: 6. CDR3 sequence: CASRPPGQSTDTQYF. In DNA form, the CDR3 reads TGTGCCAGCAGACCTCCGGGACAGAGCACAGATACGCAGTATTTT.

This clonotype was seen at least ten times. The chain has TRBV2 and TRBJ2-3, with 7 bases aligning to TRBD2. The trim removed 9 bases at V and 2 bases at J, leaving 8 bases unmatched. Germline V gene lookup returns CDR1 SNHLY and CDR2 FYNNEI. This CDR3 is built from 14 residues. The CDR3: CASSRELDTDTQYF. The CDR3, as DNA: TGTGCCAGTTCGCGGGAGCTCGACACAGATACGCAGTATTTT. Full variable domain (rest looked up from reference TRBV2 and TRBJ2-3): EPEVTQTPSHQVTQMGQEVILRCVPISNHLYFYWYRQILGQKVEFLVSFYNNEISEKSEIFDDQFSVERPDGSNFTLKIRSTKLEDSAMYFCASSRELDTDTQYFGPGTRLTVL.

Only a few counts were recorded for this clonotype. V gene TRBV3-1 combines with J gene TRBJ2-5; no firm D call. Between the trimmed V and J ends, which lost 8 bases and 5 bases, there was a span of 15 bases. Germline CDR1 and CDR2: LGHDT and YNNKEL (reference sequence). The CDR3 covers 13 residues. CDR3 sequence (DNA): TGTGCCAGCGGCGTCCCAGGTGTGGAGACCCAGTACTTC. Translated, it gives CASGVPGVETQYF.

Many counts were recorded for this clonotype. J is TRBJ1-1 and V is TRBV6-1; 9 bases fit TRBD1. This CDR3 has 17 amino acids. V lost 6 bases to trimming and J lost 2 bases; unmatched junction nucleotides: 13. Germline V gene sequence: CDR1 MNHNS, CDR2 SASEGT. The CDR3 DNA follows: TGTGCCAGCAGCTTCGGACAGGGGACCATCAATAACACTGAAGCTTTCTTT. Protein sequence: CASSFGQGTINNTEAFF.